Included here is one T cell receptor (beta chain) sequence, with context. Its specific antigen is unknown. It has no much larger one-base neighbor in the sample; base qualities were not kept. The sample belongs to a study of a mutant IDH1 vaccine in newly diagnosed glioma (dated by TCRdb to the early 2020s). Turning to the overall study: Patients were given eight vaccinations, in weeks 1, 3, 5, 7, 11, 15, 19 and 23, which matched visits V03 through V10. Vaccination began 4-6 weeks after radiotherapy alone, or alongside temozolomide cycles in the chemotherapy-containing groups. Of the 25 to 35 treated patients, around 62% were male and approximately 38% were female, and a mean age of about 37 years was recorded. Before enrollment, most patients had been given radiochemotherapy with temozolomide as standard therapy, while the rest had received either radiotherapy alone or temozolomide alone. Peripheral blood was drawn at six visits: V03 (baseline), V05, V07, V10, V12 and V13. For exploratory analyses, longitudinal TCRB deep sequencing was carried out in roughly 23 treated patients wherever samples were available. What the research found in general, with its limitations: The authors stated that sample limitations prevented analyses of patient blood samples from being reproduced. No apparent relationship was observed between pseudoprogression and alterations in the top peripheral T cell clonotypes detected by TCRB sequencing. Selection of PBMC samples for TCRB deep sequencing was based on availability. Immune responses induced by the vaccine were seen in 90% to 95% of patients across multiple MHC alleles.

Libraries were made using the immunoSEQ multiplex PCR assay. The hsTCRB Kit was used according to the manufacturer's protocol to amplify rearranged TCR beta chain sequences. TCRB libraries were sequenced on an Illumina MiSeq. Under the source paper's analysis protocol: Demultiplexing, trimming and gene mapping were performed with the kit vendor's proprietary platform. TCRdb re-hosts the immuneACCESS table, in-frame sequences only. Its copies lack some clones; in the studies checked, an unresolved V gene accounts for under half of them, and the cause for the rest is not known. The V and J calls and clone size are taken from that table; D and trimming were inferred from the DNA. Present in this sample are tens of thousands of clones, under 90% of which were seen just once. The top ten clones comprise approximately 6.1% of the sample. The CDR3 goes from the cysteine to the phenylalanine over 13 residues. Only CDR3 DNA remains: 39 bases, in frame from the first base. Sequences SGDLS (CDR1) and YYNGEE (CDR2) are obtained from the germline V gene. The V and J ends are trimmed by 4 bases and 8 bases, leaving 15 bases between them.

The time point tag for this specimen amounts to: week 11, during vaccination. Each vaccine dose was 300 ug of a 20-mer mutant IDH1 peptide in Montanide, given subcutaneously with topical imiquimod. Donors had newly diagnosed WHO grade 3 or 4 IDH1-mutant astrocytomas with loss of nuclear ATRX. The samples were drawn from NOA16, a multicentre, single-arm, open-label phase I trial in Germany that tested a mutant IDH1 peptide vaccine in humans for the first time. Genomic DNA for TCRB sequencing was extracted from EDTA blood using the DNeasy Blood and Tissue Kit. The source of this sequence is a man in his forties or fifties with glioma. In this chain, TRBV9 is recombined with TRBJ1-2; the D gene remains uncertain. This specimen consisted of PBMCs, obtained from a glioma patient whose treatment included an IDH1 peptide vaccine. The CDR3 region reads CASSREGVGGYTF. The nucleotides read TGTGCCAGCAGCCGCGAGGGAGTGGGGGGCTACACCTTC.